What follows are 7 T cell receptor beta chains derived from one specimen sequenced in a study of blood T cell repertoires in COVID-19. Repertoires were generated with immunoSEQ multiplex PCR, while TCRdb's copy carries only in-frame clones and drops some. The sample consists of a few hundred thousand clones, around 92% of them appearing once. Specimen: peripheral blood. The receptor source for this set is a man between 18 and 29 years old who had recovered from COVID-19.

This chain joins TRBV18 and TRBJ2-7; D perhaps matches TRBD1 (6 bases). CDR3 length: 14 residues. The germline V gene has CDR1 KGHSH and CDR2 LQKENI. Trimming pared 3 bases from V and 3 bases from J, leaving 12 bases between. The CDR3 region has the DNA TGTGCCAGCTCACCGTATGGACAGAGCTACGAGCAGTACTTC. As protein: CASSPYGQSYEQYF.

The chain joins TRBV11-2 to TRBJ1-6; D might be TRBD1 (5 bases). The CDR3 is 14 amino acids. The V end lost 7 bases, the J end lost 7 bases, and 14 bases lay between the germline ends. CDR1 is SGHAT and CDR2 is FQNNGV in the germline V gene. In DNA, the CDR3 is TGTGCCAGCACTGGAGGAGGGGAAAATTCACCCCTCCACTTT. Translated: CASTGGGENSPLHF.

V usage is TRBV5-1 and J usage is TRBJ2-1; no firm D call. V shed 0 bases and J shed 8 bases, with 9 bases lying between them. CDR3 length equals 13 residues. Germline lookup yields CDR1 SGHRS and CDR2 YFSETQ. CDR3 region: CASSLDLSDEQFF. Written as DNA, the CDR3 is TGCGCCAGCAGCTTGGACCTTTCGGATGAGCAGTTCTTC.

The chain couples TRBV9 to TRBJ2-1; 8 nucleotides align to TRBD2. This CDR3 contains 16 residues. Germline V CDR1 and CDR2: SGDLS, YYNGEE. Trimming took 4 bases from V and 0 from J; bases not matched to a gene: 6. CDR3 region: CASSTGGLDSYNEQFF. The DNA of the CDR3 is TGTGCCAGCAGCACGGGGGGGCTAGACTCCTACAATGAGCAGTTCTTC.

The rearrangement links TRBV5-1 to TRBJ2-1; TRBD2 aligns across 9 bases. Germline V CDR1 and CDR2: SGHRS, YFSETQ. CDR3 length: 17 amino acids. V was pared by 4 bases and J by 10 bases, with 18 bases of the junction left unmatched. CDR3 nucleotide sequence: TGCGCCAGCAGCGCCGGTTTGGCGGGAGGGTATACAGGCGAGCAGTTCTTC. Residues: CASSAGLAGGYTGEQFF.

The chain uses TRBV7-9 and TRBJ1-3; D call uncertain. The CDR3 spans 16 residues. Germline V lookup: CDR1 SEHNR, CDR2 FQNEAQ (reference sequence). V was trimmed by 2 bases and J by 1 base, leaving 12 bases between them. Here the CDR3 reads CASSLPSQESGNTIYF. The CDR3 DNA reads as TGTGCCAGCAGCTTACCTTCTCAGGAATCTGGAAACACCATATATTTT.

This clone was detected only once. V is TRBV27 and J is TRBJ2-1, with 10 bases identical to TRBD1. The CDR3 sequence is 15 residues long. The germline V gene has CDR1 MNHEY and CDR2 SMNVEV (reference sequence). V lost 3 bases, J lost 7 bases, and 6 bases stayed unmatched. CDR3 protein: CASSFLGTGVNEQFF. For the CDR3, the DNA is TGTGCCAGCAGTTTTCTTGGGACAGGGGTTAATGAGCAGTTCTTC.